The 17 T cell receptor beta chains presented below share a single source sample, sequenced in a study of response to subunit inactivated influenza vaccine. TCRdb independently ran MiXCR on the RT-PCR reads; one entry per CDR3 protein. Of around 580,000 distinct CDR3 sequences in the sample, roughly 12% were seen once. The sample was PBMCs from blood, taken on the day of vaccination. These receptors were obtained from a man aged 50 or older who received an inactivated influenza vaccine.

The V gene is TRBV11-2, the J gene TRBJ2-1, with TRBD2 matching over 11 bases. The germline V gene has CDR1 SGHAT and CDR2 FQNNGV. V gave up 1 base and J gave up 4 bases; unmatched junction bases: 15. This CDR3 has 20 residues. In DNA form, the CDR3 reads TGTGCCAGCAGCTTAGTTTGGGGGGGACTAGCGGATTTATTTTACAATGAGCAGTTCTTC. Its translation is CASSLVWGGLADLFYNEQFF.

This clonotype has a handful of counts. V gene TRBV12-3 or TRBV12-4 combines with J gene TRBJ2-7; perhaps TRBD2 as D (6 bases). The ends were cut back, 3 bases at V and 3 bases at J, with 15 bases in the middle. This CDR3 is built from 15 residues. The CDR3 region is CASSLEGGPFYEQYF. DNA for the CDR3: TGTGCCAGCAGTTTGGAGGGAGGACCCTTCTACGAGCAGTACTTC.

A few counts support this clonotype. The V and J genes are TRBV12-3 or TRBV12-4 and TRBJ1-6; 7 bases agree with TRBD1. Germline trimming cut 7 bases from V and 7 bases from J; bases unmatched to any gene: 7. CDR3 size: 14 residues. CDR3 nucleotides: TGTGCCAGCACTATCGGACAGGCGAATTCACCCCTCCACTTT. Encoded protein: CASTIGQANSPLHF.

The sample holds many counts of this clonotype. The chain combines TRBV29-1 with TRBJ2-1; possible D gene TRBD1, 6 bases. CDR1 is SQVTM and CDR2 is ANQGSEA in the germline V gene. Trimming took 3 bases from V and 3 from J, leaving 12 bases between them. This CDR3 is built from 14 residues. The CDR3 DNA reads TGCAGCGTTGAGAGTCCCAGGGGCTACAATGAGCAGTTCTTC. Its translation is CSVESPRGYNEQFF.

Notes on this clonotype: A much larger clone differs by one base, so this may be a read error. The rearrangement joins TRBV4-2 to TRBJ2-3, with 8 bases that match TRBD2. The CDR3 consists of 17 residues. CDR1 LGHNA and CDR2 YNFKEQ come from the germline V gene. Germline trimming cut 4 bases from V and 5 bases from J; bases unmatched to any gene: 14. The CDR3 loop is CASSLRTSLFAIDTQYF. The CDR3 coding sequence is TGTGCCAGCAGCCTCAGGACTAGCCTATTCGCCATAGATACGCAGTATTTT.

The V and J genes are TRBV6-2 or TRBV6-3 and TRBJ2-1; a weak D match, TRBD1 (5 bases). Trimming took 2 bases from V and 9 from J, leaving 17 bases between them. The germline CDR1 and CDR2 sequences are MNHEY and SVGEGT. There are 15 residues in the CDR3. The CDR3 sequence: CASSYQGRAWSEQFF. CDR3 bases: TGTGCCAGCAGTTACCAAGGCAGGGCATGGAGTGAGCAGTTCTTC.

V is TRBV6-1 and J is TRBJ1-4; the D is unclear. V gave up 3 bases and J gave up 8 bases, with 22 bases separating them. This CDR3 has 17 residues. CDR1 is MNHNS and CDR2 is SASEGT in the germline V gene. This CDR3 reads CASSDTGTALTGEKLFF. The DNA of the CDR3 is TGTGCCAGCAGTGACACGGGTACAGCCCTCACGGGGGAAAAACTGTTTTTT.

The gene calls are TRBV12-5 and TRBJ2-7; D ambiguous. CDR3 length: 13 amino acids. Germline V gene data show CDR1 as LGHNT and CDR2 as FRNRAP. Trimming shortened V by 7 bases and J by 2 bases, and 12 bases separated the two germline ends. The CDR3 DNA sequence: TGTGCTAGTGAAGGTCACAGAGCCTACGAGCAGTACTTC. This encodes CASEGHRAYEQYF.

This clonotype was seen many times. This chain uses TRBV12-3 or TRBV12-4 with TRBJ2-4; 7 nucleotides agree with TRBD2. Trimming removed 0 bases from V and 9 bases from J; junction bases left unmatched: 11. The CDR3 is made up of 16 amino acids. CDR3 residues: CASSLAQGLHGGIQYF. The CDR3 coding sequence is TGTGCCAGCAGTTTAGCTCAGGGACTACATGGGGGCATTCAGTACTTC.

This clonotype was seen more than once but under ten times. This chain joins TRBV10-3 and TRBJ1-2; no definite D call. Trimming cost V 6 bases and J 5 bases, with 13 bases left between them. This CDR3 region has 13 residues. CDR1 ENHRY and CDR2 SYGVKD come from the germline V gene. CDR3 nucleotides: TGTGCCATCAGGGCAGGAGAGGTTTATGGCTACACCTTC. Translated, it gives CAIRAGEVYGYTF.

The rearrangement uses TRBV6-1 and TRBJ1-5; 7 nucleotides line up with TRBD1. CDR1 and CDR2 (germline): MNHNS, SASEGT. This CDR3 contains 15 residues. V gave up 6 bases and J gave up 0 bases; unmatched junction bases: 5. CDR3 sequence: CASRDRPYSNQPQHF. For the CDR3, the DNA is TGTGCCAGCAGGGACAGGCCGTATAGCAATCAGCCCCAGCATTTT.

This chain links TRBV28 with TRBJ1-2; the D gene is possibly TRBD1 (5 bases). CDR3 length: 15 amino acids. CDR1 MDHEN and CDR2 SYDVKM come from the germline V gene. With 6 bases removed from V and 4 bases from J, the gap between germline ends came to 18 bases. In DNA form, the CDR3 reads TGTGCCAGCAGCCCTTTAGACAGACAAGGCTATGGCTACACCTTC. Protein sequence: CASSPLDRQGYGYTF.

As DNA, the CDR3 is TGCAGCGTTGCCCGGGACGGAAATGAAAAACTGTTTTTT. It is translated as CSVARDGNEKLFF. The chain is built from TRBV29-1 and TRBJ1-4, with D possibly matching TRBD1 (5 bases). CDR1 is SQVTM and CDR2 is ANQGSEA in the germline V gene. The CDR3 sequence is 13 residues long. Trimming pared 4 bases from V and 5 bases from J, leaving 11 bases between.

V usage is TRBV20-1 and J usage is TRBJ1-5; maybe TRBD1 (5 bases). With 3 bases removed from V and 4 bases from J, the gap between germline ends came to 10 bases. The CDR3 runs to 13 residues. Germline V gives CDR1 DFQATT, CDR2 SNEGSKA (reference sequence). The CDR3 DNA reads as TGCAGTGCTAGCGGGGACTGGAATCAGCCCCAGCATTTT. Translated, it gives CSASGDWNQPQHF.

This clonotype came up many times. This chain uses TRBV2 with TRBJ2-7, with D uncertain. CDR3 size: 11 residues. V shed 3 bases and J shed 9 bases, with 9 bases lying between them. The germline V gene has CDR1 SNHLY and CDR2 FYNNEI. CDR3 loop: CASSEGWLQYF. DNA for the CDR3: TGTGCCAGCAGTGAGGGTTGGTTGCAGTACTTC.

The rearrangement joins TRBV4-3 to TRBJ2-3, with D uncertain. Germline V gene data show CDR1 as LGHNA and CDR2 as YSLEER. CDR3 length: 19 residues. Trimming removed 0 bases at V and 1 base at J, with 20 bases between. The CDR3 reads CASSQEISVPGRRTDTQYF. In nucleotides, the CDR3 is TGCGCCAGCAGCCAAGAAATTTCGGTTCCCGGACGGCGCACAGATACGCAGTATTTT.

This clonotype has a handful of counts. This chain uses TRBV11-2 with TRBJ2-2; D is possibly TRBD1 (6 bases). The CDR3 length is 15 residues. Per the germline V gene, CDR1 is SGHAT and CDR2 is FQNNGV. Trimming stripped 5 bases from V and 6 bases from J, with 16 bases between. The CDR3, as DNA: TGTGCCAGCAGCCGAATTGACAGGCAGGCCGGGGAGCTGTTTTTT. Translating it yields CASSRIDRQAGELFF.